Listed here is a single T cell receptor (beta chain). This may be a read error: a much more frequent sequence differs by one nucleotide. This specimen belongs to a study of CD8+CD57+ T cells in acquired aplastic anemia. Template material for TCR beta VDJ and CDR3 profiling consisted of genomic DNA. TCRdb re-derived calls from the reads in MiXCR, one entry per CDR3 protein. The sample has around 180,000 distinct CDR3 sequences, under 50% seen once; the top ten hold about 1.8%. Whoever was chosen for sequencing had shown CD8+CD57+ cell expansion by flow cytometry. The cohort consisted entirely of patients having severe acquired aplastic anemia. CDR1 SGHDN and CDR2 FVKESK come from the germline V gene. This CDR3 has 16 amino acids. V shed 1 base and J shed 4 bases, with 16 bases lying between them.

This sequence was found in a human donor with aplastic anemia. The rearrangement uses TRBV14 and TRBJ1-2, with D perhaps TRBD1 (5 bases). Sequenced: sorted CD4+, CD8+, or CD8+CD57+ T cells (not recorded which) from PBMCs. CDR3 bases: TGTGCCAGCAGCCAAGGAGGCAGGGAGCAAGGCTATGGCTACACCTTC. Protein: CASSQGGREQGYGYTF.